This record covers a single T cell receptor (beta chain). Its target is unknown. Combining iRepertoire HTBI primers with Arm-PCR of CDR3 regions, the authors built TCR beta libraries. TCRdb re-derived calls from the multiplex PCR reads in MiXCR, one entry per CDR3 protein. The sample includes around 400,000 distinct CDR3 sequences, roughly 23% of them seen just once. This record comes from a study of regulatory T cells in long-lasting Graves disease. Study-level results: With persistent disease, TRBV28, TRBJ1-2 and TRBJ2-5 were the favored segments.

Deletions cut 3 bases from V and 4 bases from J, with 9 bases between. Per germline, CDR1 KGHSH and CDR2 LQKENI. The CDR3 totals 13 residues. Documented time point: persistent/refractory GD, antithyroid drugs over 5 years with positive TRAb. PBMC RNA served as the TCR library source. The receptor was isolated from a female donor with Graves disease. The V call is TRBV18, the J call TRBJ1-1, with D tentatively TRBD1 (6 bases). This material consisted of peripheral blood mononuclear cells (PBMCs), taken when the disease was refractory, from a patient treated with antithyroid drugs. CDR3: CASSPRQATEAFF. The CDR3 coding sequence is TGTGCCAGCTCACCGAGACAGGCCACTGAAGCTTTCTTT.